The rows below give T cell receptor beta chains drawn from one sample of a study of CD8 T cells in ankylosing spondylitis. One entry per CDR3 protein results from TCRdb running MiXCR on the 5' RACE reads. The repertoire holds around 490,000 distinct CDR3 sequences, with approximately 5.3% as singletons. Sample: blood, either unsorted or a sorted T cell fraction (not recorded which). Source of these receptors: a male donor with ankylosing spondylitis. Each CDR3 is given with its conserved first and last residue. Each record gives: CDR3 length, V gene, J gene, clone size, D gene, CDR3 protein, CDR3 DNA. D genes are given only for firm matches. A row's size may be missing; if present it is once, few, many or a size class.

>15|TRBV20-1|TRBJ2-5|NA|TRBD1
CSARDPGQGQETQYF
TGCAGTGCTAGAGACCCGGGACAGGGTCAAGAGACCCAGTACTTC
>14|TRBV6-5|TRBJ1-3|many|NA
CASSTTGRLNTIYF
TGTGCCAGCAGTACTACAGGGCGGCTAAACACCATATATTTT
>18|TRBV4-2|TRBJ2-3|few|TRBD2
CASSQEPPGRLAGDTQYF
TGTGCCAGCAGCCAAGAACCCCCTGGGAGGCTAGCGGGAGATACGCAGTATTTT
>16|TRBV6-2/TRBV6-3|TRBJ2-7|NA|NA
CASSYPSYLMGYEQYF
TGTGCCAGCAGTTACCCTAGCTACCTAATGGGCTACGAGCAGTACTTC
>15|TRBV5-5|TRBJ1-5|few|NA
CASSFVGPPNQPQHF
TGTGCCAGCAGCTTCGTGGGCCCCCCTAATCAGCCCCAGCATTTT
>14|TRBV5-6|TRBJ2-1|NA|TRBD1
CASSWGDRGNEQFF
TGTGCCAGCAGCTGGGGGGACAGGGGGAATGAGCAGTTCTTC
>16|TRBV11-1|TRBJ2-1|few|TRBD2
CASSPNTLATGDEQFF
TGTGCCAGCAGCCCCAATACACTAGCGACTGGCGATGAGCAGTTCTTC
>16|TRBV20-1|TRBJ2-3|few|TRBD2
CSARPTSPKSTDTQYF
TGCAGTGCTAGGCCGACTAGCCCTAAAAGCACAGATACGCAGTATTTT
>15|TRBV7-2|TRBJ1-1|NA|TRBD1
CASSSPDRANTEAFF
TGTGCCAGCAGCAGCCCCGACAGGGCGAACACTGAAGCTTTCTTT
>14|TRBV6-2/TRBV6-3|TRBJ1-5|many|NA
CASRNRYRDQPQHF
TGTGCCAGCAGAAACAGGTATCGAGATCAGCCCCAGCATTTT